Presented here are 30 T cell receptor beta chains from one specimen sequenced in a study of blood T cell repertoires in COVID-19. The method was immunoSEQ multiplex PCR; TCRdb's version includes in-frame clones alone and lacks a portion of them. In the table there are some 200,000 clones, approximately 90% of which are singletons. Sequencing was performed on peripheral blood. All receptors derive from a man at least 80 years old with acute or convalescent COVID-19.

This clone was seen once. The rearrangement links TRBV6-5 to TRBJ2-7, with 7 bases aligning to TRBD1. Germline assignment: CDR1 MNHEY and CDR2 SVGAGI. The CDR3 has 15 amino acids. Trimming took 8 bases from V and 6 from J; bases not matched to a gene: 16. Here the CDR3 reads CASQAVWTGSGEQYF. The CDR3 bases are TGTGCCAGCCAAGCCGTTTGGACAGGATCGGGCGAGCAGTACTTC.

This sequence joins TRBV28 and TRBJ1-6; 8 bases are a match to TRBD1. The V segment lost 4 bases and the J segment 7 bases; nucleotides outside the gene matches: 9. There are 16 residues in the CDR3. Germline-derived CDR1 and CDR2 are MDHEN and SYDVKM. The CDR3 sequence: CASSSIDRGSNSPLHF. The DNA for the CDR3 is TGTGCCAGCAGTTCCATCGACAGGGGTTCGAATTCACCCCTCCACTTT.

About this clone: One junction end does not reproduce the germline sequence, and a read error may be involved. The gene calls are TRBV5-4 and TRBJ2-5, with 11 nucleotides matching TRBD1. CDR1 is SGHNT and CDR2 is YYREEE in the germline V gene (reference sequence). This CDR3 has 15 residues. The CDR3 loop is CASSLGTGGQEPQYF. As DNA, the CDR3 is TGTGCCAGCAGCTTAGGGACAGGGGGACAAGAGCCCCAGTACTTC.

The chain is built from TRBV9 and TRBJ2-3, with a tentative D call TRBD2 (5 bases). Trimming took off 0 bases at V and 4 bases at J, with 9 bases between the two ends. CDR1 and CDR2 (germline): SGDLS, YYNGEE. This CDR3 contains 14 residues. In DNA, the CDR3 is TGTGCCAGCAGCGTAGGCGAGGGTGCAGATACGCAGTATTTT. This gives the protein CASSVGEGADTQYF.

V gene TRBV9 combines with J gene TRBJ2-3; 7 bases fit TRBD2. CDR1 is SGDLS and CDR2 is YYNGEE in the germline V gene. V was pared by 4 bases and J by 5 bases, with 7 bases of the junction left unmatched. This CDR3 has 14 residues. The CDR3 region has the DNA TGTGCCAGCAGCCCCGGGGACTATAGAGATACGCAGTATTTT. Encoded protein: CASSPGDYRDTQYF. Looking up the rest from reference TRBV9 and TRBJ2-3 gives the full variable domain: DSGVTQTPKHLITATGQRVTLRCSPRSGDLSVYWYQQSLDQGLQFLIQYYNGEERAKGNILERFSAQQFPDLHSELNLSSLELGDSALYFCASSPGDYRDTQYFGPGTRLTVL.

J is TRBJ2-1 and V is TRBV7-2; D remains unclear. The germline gives CDR1 SGHTA, CDR2 FQGNSA. The CDR3 runs to 15 residues. The ends were cut back, 1 base at V and 0 bases at J, with 7 bases in the middle. CDR3 residues: CASSLVRSSYNEQFF. The CDR3 bases are TGTGCCAGCAGCTTAGTGAGGAGCTCCTACAATGAGCAGTTCTTC.

This chain links TRBV28 with TRBJ1-2, with D tentatively TRBD1 (5 bases). Looked up from germline, CDR1 is MDHEN and CDR2 is SYDVKM. The CDR3 runs 16 residues. V was shortened by 6 bases and J by 6 bases, with 23 bases between the two germline ends. The CDR3, as DNA: TGTGCCAGCAGCCCTGTCCAGGGAACCCCCTGGCATGGCTACACCTTC. It codes for CASSPVQGTPWHGYTF.

V is TRBV6-4 and J is TRBJ2-7, with a tentative D call TRBD2 (5 bases). This CDR3 has 16 amino acids. The germline V gene has CDR1 MRHNA and CDR2 SNTAGT. Trimming pared 2 bases from V and 1 base from J, leaving 15 bases between. The CDR3, as DNA: TGTGCCAGCAGTGACCAAGAGGGAGCCATTTCCTACGAGCAGTACGTC. It is translated as CASSDQEGAISYEQYV.

This clone came up a few times. The genes are TRBV18 and TRBJ2-7, with D maybe TRBD1 (6 bases). From germline, CDR1 is KGHSH and CDR2 LQKENI. The CDR3 consists of 12 residues. V lost 2 bases to trimming and J lost 6 bases, with 8 bases between them. The CDR3 sequence is CASSPAGVEQYF. The CDR3 coding sequence is TGTGCCAGCTCACCAGCAGGGGTCGAGCAGTACTTC.

The CDR3 protein is CASSQTGTANQPQHF. For the CDR3, the DNA is TGTGCCAGCAGTCAGACCGGGACAGCTAATCAGCCCCAGCATTTT. V is TRBV28 and J is TRBJ1-5; 7 nucleotides align to TRBD1. V shed 5 bases, J shed 4 bases, and the junction held 8 bases outside the gene matches. CDR1 MDHEN and CDR2 SYDVKM come from the germline V gene. The CDR3 contains 15 residues.

The rearrangement links TRBV29-1 to TRBJ2-5; 9 bases agree with TRBD1. After removal of 2 bases from V and 5 bases from J, the junction contained 3 bases not matched to a gene. Germline loops: CDR1 SQVTM, CDR2 ANQGSEA. The CDR3 has 13 residues. The CDR3 sequence is CSVETGGLETQYF. The CDR3 coding sequence is TGCAGCGTTGAAACAGGGGGCCTTGAGACCCAGTACTTC.

This clone was detected a few times. The chain is built from TRBV29-1 and TRBJ1-2, with D possibly TRBD1 on 5 matching bases. This CDR3 comprises 13 residues. With 4 bases removed from V and 8 bases from J, the gap between germline ends came to 17 bases. From germline, CDR1 is SQVTM and CDR2 ANQGSEA. The CDR3 DNA reads TGCAGCGTTGTGGAAGGGACTTCGGAGGGCTACACCTTC. It specifies CSVVEGTSEGYTF.

This rearrangement joins TRBV7-2 to TRBJ2-2; 8 bases line up with TRBD2. Germline trimming cut 4 bases from V and 7 bases from J; bases unmatched to any gene: 14. This CDR3 is 17 amino acids long. Germline assignment: CDR1 SGHTA and CDR2 FQGNSA. The CDR3 spells CASSSRPAGGRDGELFF. The CDR3 coding sequence is TGTGCCAGCAGCTCTCGCCCCGCGGGAGGAAGAGACGGGGAGCTGTTTTTT.

V and J are TRBV24-1 and TRBJ2-3; D call uncertain. V lost 4 bases and J lost 3, with 13 bases in between. This CDR3 is 15 amino acids long. Germline assignment: CDR1 KGHDR and CDR2 SFDVKD. The CDR3 spells CATSDPAARTDTQYF. CDR3 DNA: TGTGCCACCAGTGACCCCGCCGCGAGGACAGATACGCAGTATTTT.

The chain combines TRBV7-8 with TRBJ1-2; tentatively, D is TRBD1 (6 bases). V lost 6 bases, J lost 8 bases, and 13 bases lay in between. The CDR3 extends over 12 amino acids. Germline values: CDR1 SGHVS, CDR2 FQNEAQ. The CDR3 protein is CASSPARGGYTF. For the CDR3, the DNA is TGTGCCAGCAGTCCCGCCAGGGGAGGCTACACCTTC.

The chain combines TRBV24-1 with TRBJ2-3; TRBD1 is a possible D gene (6 bases). The germline V gene encodes CDR1 KGHDR and CDR2 SFDVKD. The CDR3 is 17 residues long. V lost 3 bases to trimming and J lost 3 bases, with 18 bases between them. The CDR3 coding sequence is TGTGCCACCAGTGATATCTCCAGGGGCGGTAGGACAGATACGCAGTATTTT. It encodes CATSDISRGGRTDTQYF.

CDR3 coding DNA: TGTGCCAGCAGCTCACAAAGAACTAGCGGGCCCTACAATGAGCAGTTCTTC. Translating gives CASSSQRTSGPYNEQFF. The chain employs TRBV7-9 and TRBJ2-1; TRBD2 matches at 9 bases. The germline V gene has CDR1 SEHNR and CDR2 FQNEAQ (reference sequence). This CDR3 region has 17 residues. V shed 4 bases and J 2 bases; nucleotides not matched to a gene: 9.

The chain joins TRBV30 to TRBJ2-3; D remains ambiguous. The CDR3 is 13 residues long. The V gene lost 5 bases and the J gene lost 0 bases, with 9 bases spanning the gap. The V gene's germline CDR1 is GTSNPN and CDR2 SVGIG (reference sequence). This CDR3 is CAWRRPSTDTQYF. The DNA for the CDR3 is TGTGCCTGGCGGAGACCTAGCACAGATACGCAGTATTTT.

J is TRBJ2-3 and V is TRBV28; D is possibly TRBD2 (5 bases). Germline CDR1 is MDHEN and CDR2 is SYDVKM. The V gene lost 5 bases and the J gene lost 2 bases, with 11 bases spanning the gap. The CDR3 loop spans 14 amino acids. DNA of the CDR3: TGTGCCAGCAGTAGCGGTCCCCCCACAGATACGCAGTATTTT. Translation gives CASSSGPPTDTQYF.

This chain links TRBV12-3 or TRBV12-4 with TRBJ1-1; TRBD1 is a possible D gene (5 bases). CDR3 length equals 11 residues. The V end was cut by 4 bases, the J end by 10 bases, with 10 bases between. DNA of the CDR3: TGTGCCAGCAGTTCAGGGTTGCGAGCTTTCTTT. Translated, it gives CASSSGLRAFF.

The V gene is TRBV9, the J gene TRBJ2-1, with 7 nucleotides matching TRBD1. The CDR3 spans 15 residues. CDR1 is SGDLS and CDR2 is YYNGEE in the germline V gene. Trimming cost V 0 bases and J 6 bases; bases outside gene matches: 6. CDR3: CASSVGQGGFNEQFF. The CDR3 region has the DNA TGTGCCAGCAGCGTAGGACAGGGCGGATTCAATGAGCAGTTCTTC.

The V and J genes are TRBV5-1 and TRBJ1-2; no clear D. Looked up from germline, CDR1 is SGHRS and CDR2 is YFSETQ. CDR3 size: 15 residues. V lost 4 bases and J lost 0, with 13 bases in between. The CDR3 nucleotides read TGCGCCAGCAGCCTAGAAGTTTCGGCTAACTATGGCTACACCTTC. This translates into CASSLEVSANYGYTF.

The rearrangement links TRBV7-3 to TRBJ1-2; TRBD1 matches at 8 bases. The V and J ends lost 0 bases and 5 bases, in that order; junction bases with no gene match: 5. The CDR3 spans 15 residues. Germline lookup yields CDR1 SGHTA and CDR2 FQGTGA. The CDR3 coding sequence is TGTGCCAGCAGCTTAACTCCAGGGGGCGAGTATGGCTACACCTTC. Translated: CASSLTPGGEYGYTF.

The chain has TRBV5-5 and TRBJ1-6; 7 nucleotides align to TRBD1. The CDR3 runs 17 residues. Trimming cost V 2 bases and J 0 bases; bases outside gene matches: 5. Germline V gives CDR1 SGHKS, CDR2 YYEKEE (reference sequence). CDR3 region: CASSFRDSSSYNSPLHF. Here the CDR3 DNA reads TGTGCCAGCAGCTTTCGGGACAGTTCCTCCTATAATTCACCCCTCCACTTT. Combining the CDR3 with reference TRBV5-5 and TRBJ1-6 gives the whole variable domain DAGVTQSPTHLIKTRGQQVTLRCSPISGHKSVSWYQQVLGQGPQFIFQYYEKEERGRGNFPDRFSARQFPNYSSELNVNALLLGDSALYLCASSFRDSSSYNSPLHFGNGTRLTVT.

This rearrangement joins TRBV30 to TRBJ2-3, with a possible D match to TRBD2 (5 bases). This CDR3 region has 12 residues. The germline V gene has CDR1 GTSNPN and CDR2 SVGIG (reference sequence). The CDR3 DNA is TGTGCGGGAAGCGGAGGCACAGATACGCAGTATTTT. Translation gives CAGSGGTDTQYF.

The CDR3 is CASSFMEYTEAFF. In DNA, the CDR3 is TGTGCCAGCAGTTTCATGGAGTACACTGAAGCTTTCTTT. The chain uses TRBV12-3 or TRBV12-4 and TRBJ1-1; D is undetermined. CDR3 length equals 13 residues. V shed 3 bases and J shed 3 bases, with 8 bases lying between them.

V usage is TRBV27 and J usage is TRBJ2-7; D may be TRBD2 (6 bases). Germline V lookup: CDR1 MNHEY, CDR2 SMNVEV (reference sequence). The length of the CDR3 is 15 residues. Between the trimmed V and J ends, which lost 3 bases and 0 bases, there was a span of 12 bases. CDR3 amino acids: CASSLRDGLSYEQYF. The CDR3 DNA is TGTGCCAGCAGTTTGCGGGACGGCCTCTCCTACGAGCAGTACTTC.

The genes are TRBV30 and TRBJ2-7, with a possible D match to TRBD1 (5 bases). This CDR3 is 13 amino acids long. Germline CDR1 is GTSNPN and CDR2 is SVGIG (reference sequence). Between the trimmed V and J ends, which lost 4 bases and 3 bases, there was a span of 13 bases. For the CDR3, the DNA is TGTGCCTGGATTGAAGGGGCTTGCTACGAGCAGTACGTC. It is translated as CAWIEGACYEQYV.

The CDR3 loop reads CATRGGAYNSPLHF. CDR3 coding DNA: TGTGCCACCAGAGGGGGCGCTTATAATTCACCCCTCCACTTT. The V and J genes are TRBV19 and TRBJ1-6; 7 bases line up with TRBD1. The V segment lost 10 bases and the J segment 4 bases; nucleotides outside the gene matches: 7. CDR1 is LNHDA and CDR2 is SQIVND in the germline V gene (reference sequence). The CDR3 has 14 residues.

This sequence joins TRBV11-2 and TRBJ1-1; the D is unclear. V lost 3 bases to trimming and J lost 8 bases, with 10 bases between them. Germline CDR1 reads SGHAT; CDR2 reads FQNNGV. CDR3 size: 12 residues. The CDR3 DNA sequence: TGTGCCAGCAGCTTTCAGGCAGGAGAAGCTTTCTTT. This sequence encodes CASSFQAGEAFF.